A selection of T cell receptor beta chains follows, all from one sample in a study of graft-versus-host responses after intestinal transplantation. Sequenced by immunoSEQ multiplex PCR; TCRdb stores in-frame clones only, minus some. The profile covers around 110,000 clones, with about 92% appearing a single time and 0.9% to 1.5% taken by the ten largest. These TCRs are of unknown antigen specificity. This material consisted of unstimulated CD8+ T cells sorted from spleen or lymph node cells, taken before transplant. These receptors came from a human donor who was the organ donor for an intestinal transplant. The CDR3 runs from the conserved cysteine through the conserved F or W. D genes are given only for firm matches. Expanded clones get a size class; other rows say once, few or many, or leave the size out.

clone_size,j_call,d_call,v_call,cdr3_aa,cdr3_nt
.,TRBJ2-7,.,TRBV2,CASSERGYEQYF,TGTGCCAGCAGTGAACGGGGTTACGAGCAGTACTTC
.,TRBJ1-5,.,TRBV7-8,CASSFGVYSNQPQHF,TGTGCCAGCAGCTTTGGGGTATATAGCAATCAGCCCCAGCATTTT
.,TRBJ1-2,.,TRBV25-1,CASSAGTGTGGYTF,TGTGCCAGCAGTGCAGGTACAGGGACGGGTGGCTACACCTTC
.,TRBJ1-4,.,TRBV15,CATSREVTGREEKLFF,TGTGCCACCAGCAGAGAGGTCACCGGGAGGGAAGAAAAACTGTTTTTT
.,TRBJ2-1,.,TRBV2,CASSERGARNNEQFF,TGTGCCAGCAGTGAAAGAGGGGCTAGAAACAATGAGCAGTTCTTC
.,TRBJ2-1,.,TRBV29-1,CSTAGEVPYNEQFF,TGCAGCACCGCAGGGGAAGTCCCCTACAATGAGCAGTTCTTC
once,TRBJ2-2,.,TRBV29-1,CSVRCIGELFF,TGCAGCGTTAGGTGCATCGGGGAGCTGTTTTTT
.,TRBJ2-2,.,TRBV5-4,CASSFYPGPGGTGELFF,TGTGCCAGCAGCTTTTACCCGGGGCCGGGTGGCACCGGGGAGCTGTTTTTT
.,TRBJ1-5,TRBD1,TRBV4-1,CASSQDAGGGQPQHF,TGCGCCAGCAGCCAAGATGCAGGGGGAGGTCAGCCCCAGCATTTT
.,TRBJ2-7,TRBD2,TRBV19,CASSRWIVAGAGEQYF,TGTGCCAGTAGTAGGTGGATTGTAGCGGGAGCCGGCGAGCAGTACTTC
.,TRBJ1-2,.,TRBV7-3,CASSLSADLNYGYTF,TGTGCCAGCAGCTTATCCGCTGATCTAAACTATGGCTACACCTTC